Each of the 29 T cell receptor beta chains below was sequenced from the same sample in a study of early T cells in non-severe SARS-CoV-2 infection. TCRdb re-analysed the 5' RACE reads in MiXCR, keeping a single row per CDR3 protein. The sample shows approximately 26,000 distinct CDR3 sequences, roughly 4.4% of them seen only once. Sequencing was carried out using whole blood. The source is an adult who was a healthcare worker with PCR-confirmed SARS-CoV-2 infection or an uninfected control (not recorded which).

This clonotype was seen ten or more times. V and J are TRBV29-1 and TRBJ2-7; possible D gene TRBD1, 5 bases. The V gene lost 3 bases and the J gene lost 2 bases, with 8 bases spanning the gap. This CDR3 region has 12 residues. The germline gives CDR1 SQVTM, CDR2 ANQGSEA. CDR3 coding DNA: TGCAGCGTTGATGCAGGGACCTACGAGCAGTACTTC. It encodes CSVDAGTYEQYF.

In the case of this clonotype: This may stem from a read error, because a much larger clone lies one nucleotide away. It is likely a read error, because the conserved phenylalanine at the end of the CDR3 is missing. The CDR3 is CSARALALNTDTQYL. The CDR3 DNA is TGCAGTGCTAGAGCCCTAGCCTTGAACACAGATACGCAGTATCTT. The chain is built from TRBV20-1 and TRBJ2-3; tentative D call: TRBD2 (5 bases). V shed 1 base and J shed 2 bases, with 13 bases lying between them. The germline CDR1 and CDR2 sequences are DFQATT and SNEGSKA (reference sequence). This CDR3 contains 15 residues.

In its sample, this clonotype was seen many times. The V gene is TRBV27, the J gene TRBJ1-2; D is possibly TRBD1 (5 bases). V lost 8 bases, J lost 4 bases, and 11 bases lay in between. Germline CDR1 and CDR2: MNHEY and SMNVEV (reference sequence). The length of the CDR3 is 12 residues. Here the CDR3 DNA reads TGTGCCAGCCTGGGAAGGGGCTATGGCTACACCTTC. It specifies CASLGRGYGYTF.

This clonotype was seen a few times. The chain has TRBV5-1 and TRBJ1-2; TRBD1 matches at 9 bases. Germline lookup yields CDR1 SGHRS and CDR2 YFSETQ. The V gene end was trimmed by 3 bases and the J gene end by 4 bases; junction bases not matched to a gene: 19. The CDR3 is made up of 19 amino acids. CDR3 nucleotide sequence: TGCGCCAGCAGCTCGGACCCCGGGACAGGGACTCGGGGGATCTATGGCTACACCTTC. Residues: CASSSDPGTGTRGIYGYTF.

This clonotype was detected ten times or more. The gene calls are TRBV5-1 and TRBJ1-5, with TRBD1 matching 9 bases. Trimming at V came to 0 bases and at J to 1 base, leaving 2 bases not matched to a gene. The CDR3 extends over 16 amino acids. Per germline, CDR1 SGHRS and CDR2 YFSETQ. The CDR3: CASSLAGTGSNQPQHF. The CDR3 region has the DNA TGCGCCAGCAGCTTGGCCGGGACAGGGAGCAATCAGCCCCAGCATTTT.

There are many counts of this clonotype. This chain uses TRBV6-2 or TRBV6-3 with TRBJ2-1, with a possible D match to TRBD2 (5 bases). The CDR3 runs to 14 residues. Per germline, CDR1 MNHEY and CDR2 SVGEGT. Trimming cost V 0 bases and J 9 bases, with 12 bases left between them. CDR3 nucleotide sequence: TGTGCCAGCAGTTACTCGAGGTTGAGGGCTGAGCAGTTCTTC. Its translation is CASSYSRLRAEQFF.

This clonotype was counted many times. The V gene is TRBV12-3 or TRBV12-4, the J gene TRBJ2-1, with no clear D. The CDR3 contains 12 residues. With 7 bases removed from V and 10 bases from J, the gap between germline ends came to 14 bases. The CDR3 bases are TGTGCCAGCACCCCCCACCGGTGGGAGCAGTTCTTC. Protein sequence: CASTPHRWEQFF.

This clonotype was detected ten times or more. The gene calls are TRBV29-1 and TRBJ1-2; 8 bases align to TRBD1. The trim removed 5 bases at V and 5 bases at J, leaving 4 bases unmatched. Germline CDR1 reads SQVTM; CDR2 reads ANQGSEA. The CDR3 is 12 amino acids. The CDR3 region is CSVWTGMYGYTF. In DNA form, the CDR3 reads TGCAGCGTTTGGACAGGGATGTATGGCTACACCTTC. The entire variable domain, with the rest obtained from reference TRBV29-1 and TRBJ1-2, is as follows: SAVISQKPSRDICQRGTSLTIQCQVDSQVTMMFWYRQQPGQSLTLIATANQGSEATYESGFVIDKFPISRPNLTFSTLTVSNMSPEDSSIYLCSVWTGMYGYTFGSGTRLTVV.

This clonotype was seen many times. This chain uses TRBV20-1 with TRBJ2-3; 9 bases are a match to TRBD2. After removal of 1 base from V and 0 bases from J, the junction contained 2 bases not matched to a gene. The CDR3 sequence is 15 residues long. Germline V gene lookup returns CDR1 DFQATT and CDR2 SNEGSKA (reference sequence). CDR3 in amino acids: CSARGTSGSTDTQYF. The CDR3 nucleotides are TGCAGTGCTAGAGGCACTAGCGGGAGCACAGATACGCAGTATTTT.

The V call is TRBV12-2, the J call TRBJ1-1; TRBD1 was called by the table and not checked on the DNA. TRBV12-2 is given as a pseudogene. This CDR3 comprises 12 residues. DNA for the CDR3: TGTGGTCCGGGACAGCTAAACACTGAAGCTTTCTTT. This sequence encodes CGPGQLNTEAFF.

The table lists this clonotype with many counts. This chain links TRBV27 with TRBJ1-1; D may be TRBD1 (5 bases). The CDR3 is 17 residues long. CDR1 MNHEY and CDR2 SMNVEV come from the germline V gene (reference sequence). The germline V and J ends were trimmed by 0 bases and 0 bases, with 14 bases remaining between them. The CDR3 region has the DNA TGTGCCAGCAGTTTATCGCCAGGGAGCCTCATGAACACTGAAGCTTTCTTT. Translating it yields CASSLSPGSLMNTEAFF.

The table lists this clonotype with many counts. V and J are TRBV6-5 and TRBJ1-5; D uncertain. CDR3 length: 14 residues. With 2 bases removed from V and 2 bases from J, the gap between germline ends came to 7 bases. Germline lookup yields CDR1 MNHEY and CDR2 SVGAGI. The CDR3 DNA follows: TGTGCCAGCAGTTACAGCGAAGGCAATCAGCCCCAGCATTTT. Protein sequence: CASSYSEGNQPQHF.

This clonotype was recorded many times. The chain uses TRBV5-1 and TRBJ2-3; D is possibly TRBD2 (5 bases). V dropped 7 bases and J dropped 0 bases, with 12 bases sitting between them. Germline CDR1 SGHRS, CDR2 YFSETQ. This CDR3 contains 14 residues. The CDR3 region has the DNA TGCGCCAGCTCCCCCAGGACTAGCACAGATACGCAGTATTTT. Residues: CASSPRTSTDTQYF.

This clonotype came up many times. The chain employs TRBV11-1 and TRBJ1-2; TRBD1 matches 8 bases. Germline CDR1 SGHAT, CDR2 FQDESV (reference sequence). CDR3 size: 15 residues. After removal of 2 bases from V and 3 bases from J, the junction contained 5 bases not matched to a gene. CDR3 amino acids: CASSLIAGGDYGYTF. CDR3 sequence (DNA): TGTGCCAGCAGCTTAATCGCAGGGGGCGACTATGGCTACACCTTC.

This clonotype was detected ten times or more. The chain uses TRBV6-6 and TRBJ2-3; 9 bases align to TRBD2. Trimming took 6 bases from V and 6 from J; bases not matched to a gene: 4. Germline loops: CDR1 MNHNY, CDR2 SVGAGI (reference sequence). CDR3 length: 13 residues. DNA for the CDR3: TGTGCCAGCAGCAGGACTAGCGAGGATACGCAGTATTTT. Amino acids: CASSRTSEDTQYF.

This clonotype was counted at least ten times. The J gene is TRBJ2-5, the V gene TRBV7-9, with D unclear. The V gene's germline CDR1 is SEHNR and CDR2 FQNEAQ (reference sequence). V lost 5 bases to trimming and J lost 0 bases, with 1 base between them. The CDR3 consists of 11 residues. CDR3 nucleotides: TGTGCCAGCAGCGACCAAGAGACCCAGTACTTC. Encoded protein: CASSDQETQYF.

This clonotype was observed many times. The V call is TRBV5-4, the J call TRBJ2-1, with 9 positions matching TRBD1. The germline V gene has CDR1 SGHNT and CDR2 YYREEE (reference sequence). The CDR3 sequence is 14 residues long. The V gene end was trimmed by 4 bases and the J gene end by 8 bases; junction bases not matched to a gene: 7. The CDR3 here is CASSKGQGWDEQFF. The DNA of the CDR3 is TGTGCCAGCAGCAAGGGACAGGGTTGGGATGAGCAGTTCTTC.

This clonotype has a count of ten or more. CDR3 protein: CSGVVLSTDTQYF. CDR3 bases: TGCAGCGGAGTCGTTCTAAGCACAGATACGCAGTATTTT. J is TRBJ2-3 and V is TRBV20-1, with D unclear. Germline CDR1 and CDR2: DFQATT and SNEGSKA (reference sequence). CDR3 size: 13 residues.

This clonotype was counted ten times or more. This chain uses TRBV7-9 with TRBJ1-4; 9 bases fit TRBD1. The trim removed 5 bases at V and 4 bases at J, leaving 5 bases unmatched. This CDR3 spans 15 amino acids. Germline V gives CDR1 SEHNR, CDR2 FQNEAQ (reference sequence). This CDR3 reads CASSLGTGSNEKLFF. CDR3 DNA sequence: TGTGCCAGCAGCCTCGGGACAGGGAGTAATGAAAAACTGTTTTTT. The full variable domain, in which reference TRBV7-9 and TRBJ1-4 provide the parts outside the CDR3, is DTGVSQNPRHKITKRGQNVTFRCDPISEHNRLYWYRQTLGQGPEFLTYFQNEAQLEKSRLLSDRFSAERPKGSFSTLEIQRTEQGDSAMYLCASSLGTGSNEKLFFGSGTQLSVL.

This clonotype showed up many times. The chain couples TRBV20-1 to TRBJ2-3, with D tentatively TRBD2 (6 bases). V lost 4 bases, J lost 2 bases, and 10 bases lay in between. This CDR3 region has 13 residues. Per the germline V gene, CDR1 is DFQATT and CDR2 is SNEGSKA (reference sequence). The CDR3 bases are TGCAGTGCTACGGAGGGAGCCACAGATACGCAGTATTTT. This gives the protein CSATEGATDTQYF.

This clonotype has ten or more counts. This chain links TRBV6-2 or TRBV6-3 with TRBJ1-5; TRBD1 agrees at 7 bases. This CDR3 spans 18 amino acids. Trimming took 2 bases from V and 0 from J; bases not matched to a gene: 10. Germline V lookup: CDR1 MNHEY, CDR2 SVGEGT. The CDR3 DNA reads as TGTGCCAGCAGTTACGCACGGGACAGAGGTTATAGCAATCAGCCCCAGCATTTT. Translated: CASSYARDRGYSNQPQHF.

This clonotype has a count of ten or more. This chain links TRBV7-2 with TRBJ2-7; D is uncertain. V was clipped by 6 bases and J by 0 bases, with 6 bases between them. This CDR3 comprises 12 residues. Germline CDR1 is SGHTA and CDR2 is FQGNSA. The chain's CDR3 is CASRQLSYEQYF. DNA for the CDR3: TGTGCCAGCAGGCAGCTCTCCTACGAGCAGTACTTC.

This clonotype was counted at least ten times. The gene calls are TRBV30 and TRBJ2-7; the match to TRBD2 covers 7 bases. V lost 3 bases to trimming and J lost 3 bases; unmatched junction nucleotides: 5. The CDR3 covers 13 residues. Germline values: CDR1 GTSNPN, CDR2 SVGIG (reference sequence). This chain's CDR3 is CAWSRSGFYEQYV. Written as DNA, the CDR3 is TGTGCCTGGAGCCGTAGCGGGTTCTACGAGCAGTACGTC.

This clonotype was observed at least ten times. The chain combines TRBV20-1 with TRBJ2-1, with D unclear. This CDR3 has 11 amino acids. Germline CDR1 and CDR2: DFQATT and SNEGSKA (reference sequence). Trimming pared 0 bases from V and 10 bases from J, leaving 7 bases between. In nucleotides, the CDR3 is TGCAGTGCTAGAGATAGAGAGGAGCAGTTCTTC. Translation: CSARDREEQFF.

This clonotype was recorded at least ten times. The genes are TRBV29-1 and TRBJ1-2, with D uncertain. The length of the CDR3 is 13 residues. Between the trimmed V and J ends, which lost 2 bases and 3 bases, there was a span of 10 bases. Germline V gene sequence: CDR1 SQVTM, CDR2 ANQGSEA. CDR3: CSVESANYYGYTF. In DNA form, the CDR3 reads TGCAGCGTTGAATCGGCAAATTACTATGGCTACACCTTC. Variable domain in full (rest from reference TRBV29-1 and TRBJ1-2): SAVISQKPSRDICQRGTSLTIQCQVDSQVTMMFWYRQQPGQSLTLIATANQGSEATYESGFVIDKFPISRPNLTFSTLTVSNMSPEDSSIYLCSVESANYYGYTFGSGTRLTVV.

This clonotype has just a few counts. The V call is TRBV7-9, the J call TRBJ2-3; D is possibly TRBD2 (5 bases). This CDR3 comprises 15 residues. V lost 5 bases and J 1 base, leaving 13 bases between the germline ends. Germline values: CDR1 SEHNR, CDR2 FQNEAQ (reference sequence). This CDR3 reads CASSTRTQRTDTQYF. The DNA of the CDR3 is TGTGCCAGCAGCACCCGGACTCAACGCACAGATACGCAGTATTTT.

This clonotype was observed many times. The chain links TRBV3-1 to TRBJ1-4; a weak D match, TRBD1 (5 bases). V lost 4 bases and J 5 bases, leaving 11 bases between the germline ends. This CDR3 has 14 residues. Per the germline V gene, CDR1 is LGHDT and CDR2 is YNNKEL (reference sequence). The CDR3 DNA sequence: TGTGCCAGCAGCCGACAGTCAAGGAATGAAAAACTGTTTTTT. Encoded protein: CASSRQSRNEKLFF.

This clonotype occurred a few times. The CDR3 is CASSHQPGLEGSEQYF. CDR3 sequence (DNA): TGCGCCAGCAGCCACCAACCGGGACTAGAAGGATCAGAGCAGTACTTC. The chain couples TRBV4-3 to TRBJ2-7; TRBD2 aligns across 8 bases. The CDR3 has 16 residues. Germline V gene data show CDR1 as LGHNA and CDR2 as YSLEER. V trimming: 3 bases; J trimming: 7 bases; junction bases outside the gene matches: 14.

About this clonotype itself: Just one base apart from a much larger clone, this may be a read error. The rearrangement uses TRBV20-1 and TRBJ1-1, with D maybe TRBD1 (5 bases). V lost 0 bases, J lost 3 bases, and 11 bases lay in between. Germline lookup yields CDR1 DFQATT and CDR2 SNEGSKA (reference sequence). The CDR3 spans 14 residues. CDR3 in amino acids: CSAREGSGHTEAFF. CDR3 nucleotide sequence: TGCAGTGCTAGAGAGGGCTCAGGGCACACTGAAGCTTTCTTT.